Presented here are 14 T cell receptor beta chains from one specimen sequenced in a study of shared clonotypes between healthy human individuals. Here immunoSEQ multiplex PCR was the method, and the copy in TCRdb shows in-frame clones only, minus some. The table has about a million clones, approximately 80% seen once. What was sequenced was memory CD4+ T cells from PBMCs. Subset defined: CD45RA-negative fraction. Every receptor here comes from a man aged 18-30 years in good health. Some clones in this sample may be carry-over from other donors' samples.

The chain combines TRBV30 with TRBJ2-5, with 7 bases aligning to TRBD1. The germline gives CDR1 GTSNPN, CDR2 SVGIG (reference sequence). Trimming at V came to 1 base and at J to 8 bases, leaving 10 bases not matched to a gene. CDR3 length: 14 residues. CDR3 DNA: TGTGCCTGGAGTGGGGTGAAGGGGGCGCGTACCCAGTACTTC. It is translated as CAWSGVKGARTQYF.

This clone has just a few counts. This CDR3 is also generated by other DNA sequences in the sample. The DNA for the CDR3 is TGTGCCAGCAGCGTGACAGGACTGAACACTGAAGCTTTCTTT. It yields the protein CASSVTGLNTEAFF. V and J are TRBV9 and TRBJ1-1; D might be TRBD1 (6 bases). The CDR3 consists of 14 residues. From germline, CDR1 is SGDLS and CDR2 YYNGEE. Trimming stripped 2 bases from V and 0 bases from J, with 8 bases between. The whole variable domain, filled in from reference TRBV9 and TRBJ1-1, reads DSGVTQTPKHLITATGQRVTLRCSPRSGDLSVYWYQQSLDQGLQFLIQYYNGEERAKGNILERFSAQQFPDLHSELNLSSLELGDSALYFCASSVTGLNTEAFFGQGTRLTVV.

The chain uses TRBV5-8 and TRBJ2-7; 9 bases align to TRBD2. V was pared by 6 bases and J by 5 bases, with 9 bases of the junction left unmatched. Germline values: CDR1 SGHTS, CDR2 YDEGEE. The CDR3 consists of 14 residues. Here the CDR3 DNA reads TGTGCCAGCACCTCGGCGGGAGGGCCCAACGAGCAGTACTTC. It translates to CASTSAGGPNEQYF.

The chain has TRBV7-3 and TRBJ2-1; D may match TRBD1 or TRBD2 (6 bases each). Trimming removed 6 bases at V and 8 bases at J, with 20 bases between. CDR3 size: 15 residues. Germline V gives CDR1 SGHTA, CDR2 FQGTGA. The chain's CDR3 is CASSTIGGNGDEQFF. In nucleotides, the CDR3 is TGTGCCAGCAGTACAATAGGGGGGAATGGCGATGAGCAGTTCTTC.

The sample holds a few counts of this clone. This sequence joins TRBV7-3 and TRBJ2-3, with 7 bases aligning to TRBD1. Trimming took 3 bases from V and 4 from J; bases not matched to a gene: 1. From germline, CDR1 is SGHTA and CDR2 FQGTGA. The CDR3 consists of 13 residues. The CDR3 coding sequence is TGTGCCAGCAGCTTGAGGGGGCCAGATACGCAGTATTTT. Amino acid sequence: CASSLRGPDTQYF.

The chain has TRBV5-5 and TRBJ1-2; no reliable D call. Trimming removed 4 bases at V and 2 bases at J, with 9 bases between. Germline CDR1 and CDR2: SGHKS and YYEKEE (reference sequence). The CDR3 covers 13 residues. As DNA, the CDR3 is TGTGCCAGCAGCCCTGGATTCAACTATGGCTACACCTTC. Its protein product is CASSPGFNYGYTF.

CDR3 sequence (DNA): TGTGCCAGCAGTAAGCCTCAGGGGAACACTGAAGCTTTCTTT. It translates to CASSKPQGNTEAFF. The chain uses TRBV6-6 and TRBJ1-1, with D possibly matching TRBD1 (5 bases). Trimming cost V 5 bases and J 1 base, with 11 bases left between them. Germline-derived CDR1 and CDR2 are MNHNY and SVGAGI (reference sequence). CDR3 size: 14 residues.

The chain couples TRBV5-1 to TRBJ2-5; D possibly corresponds to TRBD1 (6 bases). V gave up 6 bases and J gave up 4 bases, with 22 bases separating them. Germline loops: CDR1 SGHRS, CDR2 YFSETQ. The CDR3 length is 16 residues. CDR3 sequence (DNA): TGCGCCAGCACCCCCAGGGGATCCGTCAACGCAGAGACCCAGTACTTC. As protein: CASTPRGSVNAETQYF.

The J gene is TRBJ2-7, the V gene TRBV27; 8 bases agree with TRBD1. CDR3 length equals 15 residues. Germline assignment: CDR1 MNHEY and CDR2 SMNVEV (reference sequence). Trimming took 2 bases from V and 2 from J; bases not matched to a gene: 5. The CDR3 reads CASSLLGTGAYEQYF. CDR3 nucleotides: TGTGCCAGCAGTTTACTTGGGACAGGAGCCTACGAGCAGTACTTC.

This chain joins TRBV30 and TRBJ2-1; a weak D match, TRBD1 (5 bases). Germline CDR1 reads GTSNPN; CDR2 reads SVGIG (reference sequence). This CDR3 has 12 residues. The V and J ends lost 2 bases and 13 bases respectively, with 15 bases between them. The CDR3 sequence is CAWSTRGANQFF. CDR3 nucleotides: TGTGCCTGGAGTACAAGGGGCGCCAATCAGTTCTTC.

The chain links TRBV28 to TRBJ1-2; unclear D gene. V was trimmed by 2 bases and J by 7 bases, leaving 8 bases between them. Germline CDR1 is MDHEN and CDR2 is SYDVKM. The CDR3 length is 12 residues. The CDR3 region is CASSLKMGGYTF. The CDR3 nucleotides are TGTGCCAGCAGTTTAAAGATGGGTGGCTACACCTTC.

The gene calls are TRBV14 and TRBJ1-1; D is perhaps TRBD1 (5 bases). Looked up from germline, CDR1 is SGHDN and CDR2 is FVKESK. The CDR3 loop spans 13 amino acids. V gave up 6 bases and J gave up 3 bases, with 11 bases separating them. In DNA, the CDR3 is TGTGCCAGCAGACCCCAGGGTTACACTGAAGCTTTCTTT. Its protein product is CASRPQGYTEAFF.

The CDR3 protein is CASRLGQGKRTDTQYF. The CDR3 DNA follows: TGTGCCAGCAGACTGGGACAGGGCAAGAGAACAGATACGCAGTATTTT. The chain links TRBV6-6 to TRBJ2-3; 9 bases map to TRBD1. This CDR3 region has 16 residues. The germline V gene has CDR1 MNHNY and CDR2 SVGAGI (reference sequence). The junction had 10 bases not matched to a gene; V was cut back by 6 bases and J by 3 bases.

The chain has TRBV7-9 and TRBJ2-4; D uncertain. The CDR3 has 16 amino acids. Germline loops: CDR1 SEHNR, CDR2 FQNEAQ (reference sequence). V lost 4 bases and J 0 bases, leaving 13 bases between the germline ends. The CDR3 here is CASSSRVVLAKNIQYF. CDR3 nucleotide sequence: TGTGCCAGCAGCTCAAGAGTAGTTCTAGCCAAAAACATTCAGTACTTC.